The TCR beta chain described here comes from a study of blood T cell repertoires in COVID-19. About the research overall: The United States, Italy and Spain supplied acute and convalescent COVID-19 samples.

Participant age was about 18 to 89 years, and participants resided in around 24 US areas. Allocation to cohorts depended on clinical history reported by the participants. Here immunoSEQ multiplex PCR was the method, and the copy in TCRdb shows in-frame clones only, minus some. The sample yields about 400,000 clones, 88% seen once. From germline, CDR1 is LGHDT and CDR2 YNNKEL (reference sequence). The CDR3 has 13 amino acids. V lost 4 bases, J lost 5 bases, and 4 bases stayed unmatched. The sample comprised PBMCs or T cells enriched from blood (not recorded which). The receptor was derived from a woman in her forties with acute COVID-19. The rearrangement uses TRBV3-1 (or the pseudogene TRBV3-2) and TRBJ1-2, with TRBD1 matching over 7 bases. The CDR3 sequence is CASSPRDSYGYTF. In DNA, the CDR3 is TGTGCCAGCAGCCCCCGGGACAGTTATGGCTACACCTTC.